Each of the 29 T cell receptor beta chains below was sequenced from the same sample in a study of lymphopenia after photon versus proton radiotherapy. Measured with immunoSEQ multiplex PCR; TCRdb has only the in-frame clones, and not every one. The repertoire holds 15,000 to 20,000 clones, with around 85% as singletons. Sequencing was performed on peripheral blood, taken from a patient treated with proton-based radiotherapy. The source of these receptors is a woman aged 60-75 years with cholangiocarcinoma. Some clones in this sample may be carry-over from other donors' samples.

CDR3 region: CASSLIAGPRTDTQYF. CDR3 DNA: TGTGCCAGTAGTCTGATAGCGGGGCCACGCACAGATACGCAGTATTTT. The chain joins TRBV19 to TRBJ2-3; 8 nucleotides line up with TRBD2. The CDR3 consists of 16 residues. Germline assignment: CDR1 LNHDA and CDR2 SQIVND (reference sequence). V trimming: 5 bases; J trimming: 1 base; junction bases outside the gene matches: 8.

The V and J genes are TRBV5-1 and TRBJ1-1; TRBD1 aligns across 8 bases. The CDR3 extends over 16 amino acids. CDR1 and CDR2 from the germline V gene are SGHRS and YFSETQ. J lost 1 base, V lost 4 bases, and 9 bases had no gene match. The CDR3: CASSTQRQGRNTEAFF. CDR3 DNA sequence: TGCGCCAGCAGCACCCAACGACAGGGGCGGAACACTGAAGCTTTCTTT.

The genes are TRBV18 and TRBJ2-7; 14 bases line up with TRBD2. The CDR3 runs to 15 residues. Germline CDR1 KGHSH, CDR2 LQKENI. V was pared by 3 bases and J by 7 bases, with 5 bases of the junction left unmatched. The DNA of the CDR3 is TGTGCCAGCTCACCGGGACTAGCGGGAGTGGTGGAGCAGTACTTC. This gives the protein CASSPGLAGVVEQYF.

The genes are TRBV18 and TRBJ1-3; a weak D match, TRBD1 (6 bases). CDR3 size: 14 residues. Trimming left V 10 bases short and J 9 bases short, with 22 bases between. Germline V gene sequence: CDR1 KGHSH, CDR2 LQKENI. The CDR3 DNA sequence: TGTGCCACCCACCCACCCGGAGGGGACACCACCATATATTTT. Amino acid sequence: CATHPPGGDTTIYF.

This clone was seen a handful of times. The chain is built from TRBV19 and TRBJ1-6; TRBD1 is a possible D gene (6 bases). Germline V gene data show CDR1 as LNHDA and CDR2 as SQIVND (reference sequence). This CDR3 has 15 amino acids. Trimming took 2 bases from V and 7 from J, leaving 12 bases between them. The DNA of the CDR3 is TGTGCCAGTAGTATATGGGTAGGGGGGAATTCACCCCTCCACTTT. Encoded protein: CASSIWVGGNSPLHF.

The chain links TRBV5-1 to TRBJ2-2; the D gene could be TRBD1 or TRBD2 (6 bases each). V was shortened by 0 bases and J by 6 bases, with 15 bases between the two germline ends. This CDR3 contains 16 residues. Germline V gene data show CDR1 as SGHRS and CDR2 as YFSETQ. The CDR3 sequence is CASSLGPGVAAGELFF. The CDR3 DNA reads TGCGCCAGCAGCTTGGGGCCAGGGGTAGCGGCCGGGGAGCTGTTTTTT.

The gene calls are TRBV29-1 and TRBJ1-1, with a tentative D call TRBD1 (5 bases). V shed 4 bases and J shed 1 base, with 10 bases lying between them. Germline-derived CDR1 and CDR2 are SQVTM and ANQGSEA. This CDR3 has 13 residues. The CDR3 nucleotides are TGCAGCGTTGTGGCAGGGCGGAACACTGAAGCTTTCTTT. Translating gives CSVVAGRNTEAFF. Filled out from reference TRBV29-1 and TRBJ1-1, the complete variable domain reads SAVISQKPSRDICQRGTSLTIQCQVDSQVTMMFWYRQQPGQSLTLIATANQGSEATYESGFVIDKFPISRPNLTFSTLTVSNMSPEDSSIYLCSVVAGRNTEAFFGQGTRLTVV.

CDR3: CASSMVRLSSPLHF. In DNA form, the CDR3 reads TGTGCCAGTAGTATGGTCAGGTTAAGCTCACCCCTCCACTTT. The chain employs TRBV19 and TRBJ1-6; no firm D call. V was clipped by 3 bases and J by 10 bases, with 13 bases between them. Germline V CDR1 and CDR2: LNHDA, SQIVND (reference sequence). The CDR3 extends over 14 amino acids.

The genes are TRBV12-5 and TRBJ2-1; the match to TRBD2 covers 14 bases. Trimming cost V 5 bases and J 2 bases; bases outside gene matches: 5. CDR1 LGHNT and CDR2 FRNRAP come from the germline V gene. This CDR3 comprises 17 residues. The CDR3 region is CASGPGLAGVAYNEQFF. The CDR3 DNA is TGTGCTAGTGGTCCGGGACTAGCGGGGGTTGCCTACAATGAGCAGTTCTTC.

The genes are TRBV9 and TRBJ2-5; D perhaps matches TRBD2 (5 bases). Germline V gives CDR1 SGDLS, CDR2 YYNGEE. The CDR3 is made up of 15 amino acids. The ends were cut back, 0 bases at V and 1 base at J, with 10 bases in the middle. In DNA form, the CDR3 reads TGTGCCAGCAGCGTAGAATCCAGCGGCCAAGAGACCCAGTACTTC. This translates into CASSVESSGQETQYF.

Only a few counts were recorded for this clone. CDR3 amino acids: CASSWKGRASTDTQYF. The DNA of the CDR3 is TGTGCCAGCAGTTGGAAGGGGCGCGCTTCCACAGATACGCAGTATTTT. The chain employs TRBV27 and TRBJ2-3; maybe TRBD1 (5 bases). The CDR3 is 16 amino acids. Germline loops: CDR1 MNHEY, CDR2 SMNVEV (reference sequence). The V gene lost 4 bases and the J gene lost 2 bases, with 16 bases spanning the gap.

This chain connects TRBV6-1 to TRBJ2-2; possibly TRBD2 for D (7 bases). V was trimmed by 9 bases and J by 4 bases, leaving 12 bases between them. From germline, CDR1 is MNHNS and CDR2 SASEGT. The CDR3 is 13 amino acids. CDR3 DNA: TGTGCCAGGAGGGGGGGCAGCACCGGGGAGCTGTTTTTT. This gives the protein CARRGGSTGELFF.

The chain carries TRBV7-6 and TRBJ2-2, with TRBD2 matching 12 bases. The V gene's germline CDR1 is SGHVS and CDR2 FNYEAQ. This CDR3 has 15 residues. V shed 4 bases and J 5 bases; nucleotides not matched to a gene: 2. CDR3 nucleotides: TGTGCCAGCAGCTCGACTAGCGGGGGAACCGGGGAGCTGTTTTTT. Translated: CASSSTSGGTGELFF.

V gene TRBV11-3 combines with J gene TRBJ1-1, with D hard to call. CDR1 is SGHNT and CDR2 is YENEEA in the germline V gene. Trimming shortened V by 3 bases and J by 5 bases, and 10 bases separated the two germline ends. The CDR3 runs 13 residues. The chain's CDR3 is CASSFKVGTEAFF. CDR3 sequence (DNA): TGTGCCAGCAGCTTTAAGGTTGGGACTGAAGCTTTCTTT.

Written as DNA, the CDR3 is TGCGCCAGCAGCCAAGTATCAGGGCTCCTCTCCTACGAGCAGTACTTC. Protein sequence: CASSQVSGLLSYEQYF. The genes are TRBV4-1 and TRBJ2-7; a weak D match, TRBD1 (5 bases). V was trimmed by 1 base and J by 0 bases, leaving 13 bases between them. CDR1 is MGHRA, CDR2 YSYEKL, per germline. This CDR3 has 16 residues.

The gene calls are TRBV6-6 and TRBJ1-3; 8 bases agree with TRBD1. The CDR3 is made up of 13 amino acids. The V gene's germline CDR1 is MNHNY and CDR2 SVGAGI (reference sequence). V was pared by 6 bases and J by 8 bases, with 6 bases of the junction left unmatched. The DNA of the CDR3 is TGTGCCAGCAGAACCCCGGACAGGGACACCATATATTTT. Its protein product is CASRTPDRDTIYF.

The V gene is TRBV6-5, the J gene TRBJ2-4; no clear D gene. Germline values: CDR1 MNHEY, CDR2 SVGAGI. The length of the CDR3 is 13 residues. Between the trimmed V and J ends, which lost 5 bases and 3 bases, there was a span of 8 bases. The CDR3: CASSGLVKNIQYF. CDR3 in DNA: TGTGCCAGCAGTGGTTTGGTCAAAAACATTCAGTACTTC.

This rearrangement joins TRBV14 to TRBJ2-3, with D tentatively TRBD2 (5 bases). V lost 4 bases and J 2 bases, leaving 16 bases between the germline ends. Per germline, CDR1 SGHDN and CDR2 FVKESK. The CDR3 length is 16 residues. The CDR3 loop reads CASSLILETSTDTQYF. The CDR3 nucleotides read TGTGCCAGCAGCCTGATACTAGAAACCTCCACAGATACGCAGTATTTT.

The V call is TRBV11-3, the J call TRBJ2-5, with D tentatively TRBD2 (7 bases). The CDR3 is made up of 17 amino acids. Per germline, CDR1 SGHNT and CDR2 YENEEA. V was shortened by 5 bases and J by 4 bases, with 23 bases between the two germline ends. CDR3 DNA sequence: TGTGCCAGCAGCCAGGGGACTACCGGGGCCGGGGGAGAGACCCAGTACTTC. It codes for CASSQGTTGAGGETQYF. Drawing the rest from reference TRBV11-3 and TRBJ2-5, the complete variable domain is EAGVVQSPRYKIIEKKQPVAFWCNPISGHNTLYWYLQNLGQGPELLIRYENEEAVDDSQLPKDRFSAERLKGVDSTLKIQPAELGDSAVYLCASSQGTTGAGGETQYFGPGTRLLVL.

The chain uses TRBV5-4 and TRBJ1-4, with TRBD1 identical over 10 bases. CDR3 size: 15 residues. CDR1 and CDR2 from the germline V gene are SGHNT and YYREEE (reference sequence). The trim removed 4 bases at V and 8 bases at J, leaving 8 bases unmatched. As DNA, the CDR3 is TGTGCCAGCAGCGCCCAGACAGGGGGCGACGAAAAACTGTTTTTT. Protein product: CASSAQTGGDEKLFF.

The chain couples TRBV15 to TRBJ2-1, with TRBD2 matching over 8 bases. The ends lost 1 base at V and 6 bases at J; junction bases unmatched: 8. There are 16 residues in the CDR3. Germline CDR1 LNHNV, CDR2 YYDKDF (reference sequence). Here the CDR3 reads CATSRVFGRAGNEQFF. The CDR3, as DNA: TGTGCCACCAGCAGAGTTTTCGGGAGGGCCGGCAATGAGCAGTTCTTC.

The V gene is TRBV5-1, the J gene TRBJ2-5, with 10 bases that match TRBD2. CDR1 and CDR2 (germline): SGHRS, YFSETQ. The CDR3 runs to 16 residues. The V gene end was trimmed by 0 bases and the J gene end by 4 bases; junction bases not matched to a gene: 6. The CDR3 coding sequence is TGCGCCAGCAGCTTGGGGATAGCGGGGGGCCCAGAGACCCAGTACTTC. It is translated as CASSLGIAGGPETQYF.

This rearrangement joins TRBV19 to TRBJ1-5, with a possible D match to TRBD1 (5 bases). Trimming pared 8 bases from V and 6 bases from J, leaving 17 bases between. Germline lookup yields CDR1 LNHDA and CDR2 SQIVND (reference sequence). The CDR3 is 14 residues long. The CDR3 is CASWDGGFFQPQHF. The CDR3 bases are TGTGCCAGTTGGGACGGCGGTTTTTTTCAGCCCCAGCATTTT.

The rearrangement joins TRBV5-4 to TRBJ1-6; D may be TRBD1 (6 bases). CDR3 length equals 17 residues. The germline gives CDR1 SGHNT, CDR2 YYREEE (reference sequence). Trimming took 0 bases from V and 7 from J, leaving 17 bases between them. DNA for the CDR3: TGTGCCAGCAGCTTGGGGGGGCGACGAATTCTGAATTCACCCCTCCACTTT. Translating it yields CASSLGGRRILNSPLHF.

This chain joins TRBV4-1 and TRBJ2-2, with 7 bases fitting TRBD1. The CDR3 spans 15 residues. Trimming removed 4 bases from V and 3 bases from J; junction bases left unmatched: 5. The V gene's germline CDR1 is MGHRA and CDR2 YSYEKL. Written as DNA, the CDR3 is TGCGCCAGCAGCCCCCGGGACAGCTACACCGGGGAGCTGTTTTTT. It codes for CASSPRDSYTGELFF.

This clone was found once. The chain is built from TRBV12-5 and TRBJ1-2; perhaps TRBD1 as D (6 bases). V dropped 6 bases and J dropped 4 bases, with 21 bases sitting between them. Germline CDR1 and CDR2: LGHNT and FRNRAP. The CDR3 is made up of 16 amino acids. As DNA, the CDR3 is TGTGCTAGTGGACCCGCAGGGGCTATTCCGTTCTATGGCTACACCTTC. It encodes CASGPAGAIPFYGYTF.

The chain recombines TRBV2 with TRBJ1-2; D possibly corresponds to TRBD1 (5 bases). The V end lost 6 bases, the J end lost 4 bases, and 21 bases lay between the germline ends. The germline CDR1 and CDR2 sequences are SNHLY and FYNNEI. The CDR3 consists of 16 residues. The CDR3: CASSLRGAGGSYGYTF. DNA of the CDR3: TGTGCCAGCAGCCTCCGGGGCGCGGGGGGATCCTATGGCTACACCTTC.

The chain has TRBV11-2 and TRBJ2-7, with 9 bases aligning to TRBD1. CDR3 length equals 17 residues. Losses at the gene ends were 5 bases for V and 4 bases for J; bases not matched to a gene: 15. The germline CDR1 and CDR2 sequences are SGHAT and FQNNGV. CDR3 sequence reads: CASSTGPGTGNGYEQYF. The CDR3 nucleotides read TGTGCCAGCAGCACCGGCCCTGGGACAGGGAATGGTTACGAGCAGTACTTC.

This chain connects TRBV5-1 to TRBJ1-1; D gene ambiguous. Germline V CDR1 and CDR2: SGHRS, YFSETQ. Trimming shortened V by 5 bases and J by 3 bases, and 14 bases separated the two germline ends. The CDR3 consists of 14 residues. The CDR3 region is CASRWLVGDTEAFF. The CDR3 coding sequence is TGCGCCAGCAGATGGTTAGTCGGGGACACTGAAGCTTTCTTT. Complete variable domain (other parts from reference TRBV5-1 and TRBJ1-1): KAGVTQTPRYLIKTRGQQVTLSCSPISGHRSVSWYQQTPGQGLQFLFEYFSETQRNKGNFPGRFSGRQFSNSRSEMNVSTLELGDSALYLCASRWLVGDTEAFFGQGTRLTVV.